Listed here are 10 T cell receptor beta chains from one sample, sequenced in a study of blood T cells in healthy people across ages. Primers used in a second PCR of about 6 to 12 cycles were a sample-barcoded 5' primer and a J-beta primer mix. A single record per CDR3 protein comes from TCRdb applying MiXCR to the 5' RACE reads. The sample has some 1.7 million distinct CDR3 sequences, 28% seen once. The source material was blood. The receptors here all came from a woman aged 25 to 45 in good health.

The chain recombines TRBV27 with TRBJ2-6; the D gene is possibly TRBD1 (6 bases). Germline CDR1 and CDR2: MNHEY and SMNVEV (reference sequence). The CDR3 runs 15 residues. The ends were cut back, 7 bases at V and 3 bases at J, with 13 bases in the middle. DNA of the CDR3: TGTGCCAGCAAGACGCAGGGGTTTGGGGCCAACGTCCTGACTTTC. This gives the protein CASKTQGFGANVLTF.

This clonotype was counted a few times. J is TRBJ2-5 and V is TRBV20-1, with 8 bases aligning to TRBD2. With V trimmed by 6 bases and J by 5 bases, 8 bases remained unmatched. The germline CDR1 and CDR2 sequences are DFQATT and SNEGSKA (reference sequence). This CDR3 comprises 13 residues. For the CDR3, the DNA is TGCAGTGCAATAGCGGGACTCATGGAGACCCAGTACTTC. Translation: CSAIAGLMETQYF.

The V call is TRBV20-1, the J call TRBJ2-1; TRBD2 aligns across 8 bases. Germline CDR1 reads DFQATT; CDR2 reads SNEGSKA (reference sequence). This CDR3 contains 15 residues. Trimming removed 5 bases from V and 1 base from J; junction bases left unmatched: 7. The CDR3 DNA is TGCAGTGCTCCTTTACTAGCGGTTTCCTACAATGAGCAGTTCTTC. It encodes CSAPLLAVSYNEQFF.

This clonotype turned up a few times. V usage is TRBV12-3 or TRBV12-4 and J usage is TRBJ1-2, with D possibly matching TRBD1 (5 bases). The germline V and J ends were trimmed by 7 bases and 7 bases, with 19 bases remaining between them. The CDR3 length is 14 residues. CDR3 sequence reads: CASTRGPTRGGYTF. The CDR3 DNA sequence: TGTGCCAGCACCCGGGGACCTACGCGCGGTGGCTACACCTTC.

Points on this clonotype: It may be a read error: a sequence one base away is much more abundant. V gene TRBV6-1 combines with J gene TRBJ2-7, with 9 bases fitting TRBD2. The J call is uncertain, as TRBJ2-5 better fits the DNA end. The CDR3 is made up of 15 amino acids. Per the germline V gene, CDR1 is MNHNS and CDR2 is SASEGT. The CDR3 loop is CASSDSLAGRETQYF. Written as DNA, the CDR3 is TGTGCCAGCAGTGACAGCCTAGCGGGACGGGAGACCCAGTACTTC.

This sequence joins TRBV27 and TRBJ2-6; D perhaps matches TRBD2 (7 bases). CDR3 length: 18 amino acids. The germline V and J ends were trimmed by 3 bases and 0 bases, with 15 bases remaining between them. Germline CDR1 is MNHEY and CDR2 is SMNVEV (reference sequence). The CDR3 loop reads CASSLGGASRSGANVLTF. The CDR3 DNA is TGTGCCAGCAGTTTGGGGGGGGCTTCCCGCTCTGGGGCCAACGTCCTGACTTTC.

This clonotype was seen just once. A junction end diverges from the germline sequence, so it may reflect a read error. The chain recombines TRBV5-1 with TRBJ2-5, with D unclear. In germline, CDR1 is SGHRS, CDR2 YFSETQ. The CDR3 is made up of 13 amino acids. The CDR3 spells CAGSLAHQETQYF. The CDR3 DNA reads as TGCGCCGGCAGCTTGGCCCATCAAGAGACCCAGTACTTC.

This clonotype occurred a few times. V is TRBV20-1 and J is TRBJ2-7, with 9 nucleotides matching TRBD1. The length of the CDR3 is 17 residues. V dropped 0 bases and J dropped 3; count of bases not matched to a gene: 12. Per germline, CDR1 DFQATT and CDR2 SNEGSKA (reference sequence). The CDR3 protein is CSARDNLGQGRFYEQYF. As DNA, the CDR3 is TGCAGTGCTAGAGATAATTTGGGACAGGGACGTTTCTACGAGCAGTACTTC.

This chain joins TRBV6-5 and TRBJ2-4; 8 bases agree with TRBD1. The CDR3 loop spans 14 amino acids. Per germline, CDR1 MNHEY and CDR2 SVGAGI. The junction had 4 bases not matched to a gene; V was cut back by 6 bases and J by 3 bases. The CDR3, as DNA: TGTGCCAGCAGGTCGACAGGGGACAAAAACATTCAGTACTTC. Its translation is CASRSTGDKNIQYF.

This clonotype has ten or more counts. The gene calls are TRBV20-1 and TRBJ2-7; D is undetermined. CDR1 and CDR2 from the germline V gene are DFQATT and SNEGSKA (reference sequence). The V end lost 2 bases, the J end lost 2 bases, and 4 bases lay between the germline ends. The CDR3 has 11 residues. This CDR3 reads CSARWAYEQYF. CDR3 sequence (DNA): TGCAGTGCTAGATGGGCCTACGAGCAGTACTTC.